The 26 T cell receptor beta chains in this list originate from one sample, sequenced in a study of blood T cell repertoires in COVID-19. Using immunoSEQ multiplex PCR, the repertoire was profiled, and TCRdb retains in-frame clones only, with some absent. Of about 84,000 clones detected, 70% to 85% appear once; the ten largest clones hold about 6.5%. The sequenced sample consisted of peripheral blood. All receptors derive from a man between 65 and 80 years old with acute or convalescent COVID-19.

The chain is built from TRBV19 and TRBJ1-1; TRBD1 aligns across 10 bases. CDR3 length: 14 residues. With 6 bases clipped from V and 5 bases from J, the junction kept 6 bases outside the gene matches. CDR1 is LNHDA, CDR2 SQIVND, per germline (reference sequence). Here the CDR3 DNA reads TGTGCCAGTAGCACGGACAGGGGGGGGACTGAAGCTTTCTTT. It codes for CASSTDRGGTEAFF.

The V call is TRBV3-1 (or the pseudogene TRBV3-2), the J call TRBJ1-1; D perhaps matches TRBD1 (5 bases). Trimming shortened V by 3 bases and J by 1 base, and 15 bases separated the two germline ends. CDR1 LGHDT and CDR2 YNNKEL come from the germline V gene (reference sequence). The CDR3 sequence is 16 residues long. Here the CDR3 reads CASSQGGGAPNTEAFF. Written as DNA, the CDR3 is TGTGCCAGCAGCCAGGGGGGAGGGGCCCCGAACACTGAAGCTTTCTTT.

This chain uses TRBV21-1 with TRBJ1-1. TRBV21-1 counts as a pseudogene. CDR3 length: 17 amino acids. The CDR3 coding sequence is TGTGCCAGCAGCAAAGCGCCACCTATACGGGGGAGCACTGAAGCTTTCTTT. It yields the protein CASSKAPPIRGSTEAFF.

This clone was counted a few times. The chain carries TRBV7-2 and TRBJ1-2; 12 bases agree with TRBD1. The germline V gene encodes CDR1 SGHTA and CDR2 FQGNSA. This CDR3 has 14 residues. The ends lost 4 bases at V and 8 bases at J; junction bases unmatched: 5. The DNA for the CDR3 is TGTGCCAGCAGCTGGGGACAGGGGGCTCGAGGCTACACCTTC. Translating it yields CASSWGQGARGYTF.

The V and J genes are TRBV7-2 and TRBJ1-1, with TRBD1 identical over 7 bases. Germline trimming cut 1 base from V and 7 bases from J; bases unmatched to any gene: 3. CDR3 length: 13 amino acids. Germline CDR1 SGHTA, CDR2 FQGNSA. The CDR3: CASSLEGAREAFF. DNA for the CDR3: TGTGCCAGCAGCTTAGAGGGGGCACGTGAAGCTTTCTTT. Filled out from reference TRBV7-2 and TRBJ1-1, the complete variable domain reads GAGVSQSPSNKVTEKGKDVELRCDPISGHTALYWYRQSLGQGLEFLIYFQGNSAPDKSGLPSDRFSAERTGGSVSTLTIQRTQQEDSAVYLCASSLEGAREAFFGQGTRLTVV.

The rearrangement uses TRBV9 and TRBJ1-6; possibly TRBD1 for D (5 bases). The length of the CDR3 is 15 residues. The V end was cut by 0 bases, the J end by 4 bases, with 8 bases between. CDR1 SGDLS and CDR2 YYNGEE come from the germline V gene. This CDR3 is CASSVGTGYNSPLHF. The CDR3 DNA follows: TGTGCCAGCAGCGTAGGAACAGGATATAATTCACCCCTCCACTTT.

V is TRBV4-2 and J is TRBJ1-6, with D unclear. There are 16 residues in the CDR3. Germline CDR1 reads LGHNA; CDR2 reads YNFKEQ. V dropped 0 bases and J dropped 8 bases, with 14 bases sitting between them. For the CDR3, the DNA is TGTGCCAGCAGCCAAGAAGGCCAGGCGAAGCATTCACCCCTCCACTTT. Amino acids: CASSQEGQAKHSPLHF.

This clone turned up a few times. This chain joins TRBV7-9 and TRBJ2-3, with a possible D match to TRBD2 (6 bases). The V gene's germline CDR1 is SEHNR and CDR2 FQNEAQ (reference sequence). Trimming shortened V by 4 bases and J by 6 bases, and 17 bases separated the two germline ends. This CDR3 region has 15 residues. CDR3 bases: TGTGCCAGCAGCTCCTTACCGGGAGAGATGGATACGCAGTATTTT. It encodes CASSSLPGEMDTQYF.

The chain carries TRBV24-1 and TRBJ2-5; D is possibly TRBD2 (5 bases). Germline loops: CDR1 KGHDR, CDR2 SFDVKD. V was shortened by 9 bases and J by 4 bases, with 11 bases between the two germline ends. CDR3 length: 12 amino acids. The CDR3 DNA reads as TGTGCCACCTCCGGGATCGGAGAGACCCAGTACTTC. This translates into CATSGIGETQYF.

V usage is TRBV7-8 and J usage is TRBJ2-1, with 12 bases fitting TRBD2. Per germline, CDR1 SGHVS and CDR2 FQNEAQ. V was pared by 0 bases and J by 12 bases, with 6 bases of the junction left unmatched. The CDR3 spans 15 residues. DNA of the CDR3: TGTGCCAGCAGCTTAGCGCGGCTAGCGGGAGGGCCGCAGTTCTTC. Its protein product is CASSLARLAGGPQFF.

Only a few counts were recorded for this clone. The V and J genes are TRBV16 and TRBJ1-6; D is uncertain. The CDR3 is 16 amino acids. V was cut by 4 bases and J by 6 bases, with 16 bases left in between. Germline V gives CDR1 KGHSY, CDR2 FQNENV. The CDR3 nucleotides are TGTGCCAGCAGCCCGCCCGGGAGAAGTGGTAATTCACCCCTCCACTTT. Translation: CASSPPGRSGNSPLHF.

The V gene is TRBV6-5, the J gene TRBJ1-5; D not certain. V was shortened by 2 bases and J by 3 bases, with 8 bases between the two germline ends. Germline lookup yields CDR1 MNHEY and CDR2 SVGAGI. The CDR3 extends over 14 amino acids. CDR3 sequence (DNA): TGTGCCAGCAGTTACGAGGGCACCAATCAGCCCCAGCATTTT. Its protein product is CASSYEGTNQPQHF.

V usage is TRBV4-1 and J usage is TRBJ2-7; D may be TRBD1 (5 bases). CDR1 MGHRA and CDR2 YSYEKL come from the germline V gene. The CDR3 is 14 residues long. The V gene lost 1 base and the J gene lost 3 bases, with 10 bases spanning the gap. The CDR3 nucleotides read TGCGCCAGCAGCCAAGGTCAAGGGGACTACGAGCAGTACGTC. This gives the protein CASSQGQGDYEQYV.

This CDR3 reads CASSLPAYEQYF. The CDR3 nucleotides read TGTGCCAGCAGTTTACCCGCCTACGAGCAGTACTTC. J is TRBJ2-7 and V is TRBV11-2; D gene ambiguous. The CDR3 spans 12 residues. The germline V and J ends were trimmed by 6 bases and 2 bases, with 8 bases remaining between them. CDR1 is SGHAT and CDR2 is FQNNGV in the germline V gene.

This clone occurred a few times. The rearrangement joins TRBV18 to TRBJ1-2, with D possibly being TRBD1 (5 bases). Per germline, CDR1 KGHSH and CDR2 LQKENI. The V and J ends lost 3 bases and 8 bases respectively, with 10 bases between them. The CDR3 is 12 residues long. CDR3 in DNA: TGTGCCAGCTCACCGGGGGGGTTCGGCTACACCTTC. Residues: CASSPGGFGYTF.

V and J are TRBV2 and TRBJ2-3; the D gene is possibly TRBD1 (5 bases). The CDR3 runs to 13 residues. Between the trimmed V and J ends, which lost 3 bases and 3 bases, there was a span of 7 bases. In germline, CDR1 is SNHLY, CDR2 FYNNEI. The CDR3 sequence is CASSDRATDTQYF. The DNA of the CDR3 is TGTGCCAGCAGTGACAGGGCGACAGATACGCAGTATTTT. The full variable domain, with the rest looked up from reference TRBV2 and TRBJ2-3, is EPEVTQTPSHQVTQMGQEVILRCVPISNHLYFYWYRQILGQKVEFLVSFYNNEISEKSEIFDDQFSVERPDGSNFTLKIRSTKLEDSAMYFCASSDRATDTQYFGPGTRLTVL.

The chain links TRBV24-1 to TRBJ2-5; 13 nucleotides agree with TRBD2. This CDR3 is 18 amino acids long. Trimming cost V 3 bases and J 2 bases; bases outside gene matches: 8. Germline V lookup: CDR1 KGHDR, CDR2 SFDVKD. CDR3 region: CATSDATSGGYRQETQYF. The CDR3 nucleotides read TGTGCCACCAGTGATGCGACTAGCGGGGGGTACCGTCAAGAGACCCAGTACTTC.

V is TRBV10-3 and J is TRBJ2-3, with 8 positions matching TRBD1. V was clipped by 4 bases and J by 5 bases; unmatched bases: 5. Germline V gene sequence: CDR1 ENHRY, CDR2 SYGVKD. CDR3 length: 14 residues. In DNA, the CDR3 is TGTGCCATCAGTGCGATCGACAGGGGAGATACGCAGTATTTT. The encoded protein is CAISAIDRGDTQYF.

The chain employs TRBV29-1 and TRBJ1-1, with 12 nucleotides matching TRBD1. The CDR3 is 16 residues long. The germline CDR1 and CDR2 sequences are SQVTM and ANQGSEA. After removal of 8 bases from V and 4 bases from J, the junction contained 14 bases not matched to a gene. CDR3 protein: CSMRRGTGGGSTEAFF. The CDR3 bases are TGCAGCATGCGTAGGGGGACAGGGGGCGGTAGCACTGAAGCTTTCTTT.

This chain connects TRBV7-2 to TRBJ1-1; 7 bases fit TRBD1. J lost 7 bases, V lost 4 bases, and 9 bases had no gene match. Germline V CDR1 and CDR2: SGHTA, FQGNSA. The CDR3 loop spans 14 amino acids. The DNA for the CDR3 is TGTGCCAGCAGCTCCTCGACAGGGTTGGATGAAGCTTTCTTT. Translation gives CASSSSTGLDEAFF.

The V call is TRBV2, the J call TRBJ2-1; 8 nucleotides agree with TRBD2. Germline trimming cut 4 bases from V and 7 bases from J; bases unmatched to any gene: 9. Germline V gene lookup returns CDR1 SNHLY and CDR2 FYNNEI. CDR3 length: 15 amino acids. CDR3 sequence: CASSVSLAAPNEQFF. For the CDR3, the DNA is TGTGCCAGCAGTGTCTCACTAGCGGCACCGAATGAGCAGTTCTTC.

This chain links TRBV28 with TRBJ1-4; 8 nucleotides match TRBD1. The germline V gene encodes CDR1 MDHEN and CDR2 SYDVKM. V lost 10 bases and J lost 8; bases outside the gene matches: 6. CDR3 length equals 12 residues. Written as DNA, the CDR3 is TGTGCCATCGGACAGGGTATCGAAAAACTGTTTTTT. Protein sequence: CAIGQGIEKLFF.

The chain recombines TRBV5-1 with TRBJ1-2; no definite D call. CDR3 size: 14 residues. Germline V CDR1 and CDR2: SGHRS, YFSETQ. The V end lost 0 bases, the J end lost 0 bases, and 6 bases lay between the germline ends. The CDR3, as DNA: TGCGCCAGCAGCTTGGCAGAAACTAACTATGGCTACACCTTC. Translating gives CASSLAETNYGYTF.

J is TRBJ2-7 and V is TRBV12-5, with 7 bases matching TRBD1. Germline V gene lookup returns CDR1 LGHNT and CDR2 FRNRAP. This CDR3 is 15 amino acids long. Trimming at V came to 5 bases and at J to 0 bases, leaving 7 bases not matched to a gene. CDR3 sequence (DNA): TGTGCTAGTGGTGATGACCGGGACAGCTCCTACGAGCAGTACTTC. This codes for CASGDDRDSSYEQYF.

This clone was seen a few times. The CDR3 spells CASSAGGRYGYTF. The CDR3 DNA sequence: TGTGCCAGCAGCGCAGGGGGCAGGTATGGCTACACCTTC. The V gene is TRBV27, the J gene TRBJ1-2, with 8 bases identical to TRBD1. CDR1 and CDR2 from the germline V gene are MNHEY and SMNVEV (reference sequence). With V trimmed by 6 bases and J by 5 bases, 5 bases remained unmatched. This CDR3 contains 13 residues.

The CDR3 loop is CASSSPRGGHEKLFF. DNA for the CDR3: TGTGCCAGCAGCTCCCCCCGGGGGGGCCATGAAAAACTGTTTTTT. The V call is TRBV6-4, the J call TRBJ1-4, with D possibly matching TRBD1 (6 bases). Trimming shortened V by 6 bases and J by 6 bases, and 17 bases separated the two germline ends. Germline CDR1 and CDR2: MRHNA and SNTAGT. The CDR3 extends over 15 amino acids.